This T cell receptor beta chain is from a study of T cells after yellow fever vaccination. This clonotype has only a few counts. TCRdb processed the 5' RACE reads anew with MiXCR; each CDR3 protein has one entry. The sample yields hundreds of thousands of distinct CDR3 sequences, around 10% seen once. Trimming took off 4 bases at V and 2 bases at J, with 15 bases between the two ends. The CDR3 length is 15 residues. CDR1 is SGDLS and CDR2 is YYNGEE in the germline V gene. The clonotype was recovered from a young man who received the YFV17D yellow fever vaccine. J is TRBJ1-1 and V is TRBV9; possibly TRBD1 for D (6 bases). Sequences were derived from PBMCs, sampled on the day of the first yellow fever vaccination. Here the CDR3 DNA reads TGTGCCAGCAGCCATCCTGGGACATCCAACACTGAAGCTTTCTTT. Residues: CASSHPGTSNTEAFF.